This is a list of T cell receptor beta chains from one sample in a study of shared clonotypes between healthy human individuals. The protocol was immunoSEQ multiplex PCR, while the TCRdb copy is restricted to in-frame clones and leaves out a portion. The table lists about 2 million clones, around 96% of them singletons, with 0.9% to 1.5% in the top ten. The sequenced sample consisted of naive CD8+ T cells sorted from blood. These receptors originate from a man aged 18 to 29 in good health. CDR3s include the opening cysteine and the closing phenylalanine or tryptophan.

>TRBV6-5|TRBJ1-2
CASSYHPGGLDYGYTF
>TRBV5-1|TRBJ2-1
CASSTGLAAYNEQFF
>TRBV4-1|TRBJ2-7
CASSPTLRVYEQYF
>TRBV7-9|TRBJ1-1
CASTRGGEDTEAFF
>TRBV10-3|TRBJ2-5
CAISEKLGVGETQYF
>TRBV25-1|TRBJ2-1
CASSPSAEQFF
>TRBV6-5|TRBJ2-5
CASSYSPGAVETQYF
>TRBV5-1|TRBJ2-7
CASSLTSSYEQYF
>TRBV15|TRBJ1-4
CATRADATNEKLFF
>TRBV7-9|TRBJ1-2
CASSTLRDRGGYTF
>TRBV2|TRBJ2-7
CASSAELAGFYEQYF
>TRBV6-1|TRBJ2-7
CASDEHSYEQYF
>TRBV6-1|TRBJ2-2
CASRSGELFF
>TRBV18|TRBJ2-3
CASSPPRTGADTQYF
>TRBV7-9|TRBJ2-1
CASSYSGGPTYNEQFF
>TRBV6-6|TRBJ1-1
CASTYQWGAGNTEAFF
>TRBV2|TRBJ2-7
CASSRGEQYF
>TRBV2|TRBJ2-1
CASSDPYSEQFF
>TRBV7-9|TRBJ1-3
CASSSEGTVLSGNTIYF
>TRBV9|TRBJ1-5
CASSGGLTNQPQHF
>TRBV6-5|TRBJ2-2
CASSSTGWDGELFF
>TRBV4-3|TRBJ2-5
CASSRLTGGEETQYF
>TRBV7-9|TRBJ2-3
CASSLITDTQYF
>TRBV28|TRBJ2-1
CASRLLFPRDSAYNEQFF
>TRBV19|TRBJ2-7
CASSGGLAGSFYEQYF
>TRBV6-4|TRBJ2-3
CASSETSGSADTQYF
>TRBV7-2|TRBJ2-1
CASSLALEHNEQFF